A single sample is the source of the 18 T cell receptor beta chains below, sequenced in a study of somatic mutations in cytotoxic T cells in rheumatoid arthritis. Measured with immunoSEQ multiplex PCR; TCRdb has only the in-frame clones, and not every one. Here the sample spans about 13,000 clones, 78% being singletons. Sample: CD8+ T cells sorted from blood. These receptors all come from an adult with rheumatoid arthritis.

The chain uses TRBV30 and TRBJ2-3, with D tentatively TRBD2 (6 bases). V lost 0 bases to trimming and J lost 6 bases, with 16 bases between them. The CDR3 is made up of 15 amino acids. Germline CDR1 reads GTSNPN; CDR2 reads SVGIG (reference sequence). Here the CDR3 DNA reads TGTGCCTGGAGTGTTGGCTCGGGAGCTTCCGATACGCAGTATTTT. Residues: CAWSVGSGASDTQYF.

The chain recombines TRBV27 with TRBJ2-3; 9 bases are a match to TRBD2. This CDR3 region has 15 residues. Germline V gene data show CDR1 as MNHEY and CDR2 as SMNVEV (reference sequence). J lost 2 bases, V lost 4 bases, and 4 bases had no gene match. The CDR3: CASSWTSAYTDTQYF. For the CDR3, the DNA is TGTGCCAGCAGTTGGACTAGCGCTTACACAGATACGCAGTATTTT.

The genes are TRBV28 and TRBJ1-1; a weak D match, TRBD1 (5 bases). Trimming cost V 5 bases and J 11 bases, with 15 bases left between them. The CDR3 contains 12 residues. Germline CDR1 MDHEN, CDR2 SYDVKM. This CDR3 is CASSPDTRRAFF. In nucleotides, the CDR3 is TGTGCCAGCAGTCCGGACACGAGGAGGGCTTTCTTT.

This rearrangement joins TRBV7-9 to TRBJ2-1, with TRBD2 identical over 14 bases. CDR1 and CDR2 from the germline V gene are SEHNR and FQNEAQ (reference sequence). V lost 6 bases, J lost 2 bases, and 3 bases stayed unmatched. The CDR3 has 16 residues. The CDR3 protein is CASRLGLAGAYNEQFF. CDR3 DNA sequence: TGTGCCAGCAGACTGGGACTAGCGGGAGCCTACAATGAGCAGTTCTTC.

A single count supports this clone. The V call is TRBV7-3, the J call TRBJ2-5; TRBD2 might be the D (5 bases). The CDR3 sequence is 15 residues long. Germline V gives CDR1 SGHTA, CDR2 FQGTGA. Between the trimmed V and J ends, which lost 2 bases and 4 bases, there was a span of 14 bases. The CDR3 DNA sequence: TGTGCCAGCAGCTTACGGAAGAGGGCACGAGAGACCCAGTACTTC. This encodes CASSLRKRARETQYF.

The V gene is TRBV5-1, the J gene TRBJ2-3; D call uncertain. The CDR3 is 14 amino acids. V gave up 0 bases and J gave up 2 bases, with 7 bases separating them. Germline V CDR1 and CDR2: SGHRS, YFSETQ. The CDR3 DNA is TGCGCCAGCAGCTTGGACACGGACACAGATACGCAGTATTTT. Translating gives CASSLDTDTDTQYF.

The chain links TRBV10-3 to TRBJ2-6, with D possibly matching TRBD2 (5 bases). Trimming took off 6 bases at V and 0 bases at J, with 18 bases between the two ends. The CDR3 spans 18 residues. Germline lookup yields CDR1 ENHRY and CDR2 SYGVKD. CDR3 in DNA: TGTGCCATCAGCGATAGCAGGACTCTAAGCTCTGGGGCCAACGTCCTGACTTTC. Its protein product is CAISDSRTLSSGANVLTF.

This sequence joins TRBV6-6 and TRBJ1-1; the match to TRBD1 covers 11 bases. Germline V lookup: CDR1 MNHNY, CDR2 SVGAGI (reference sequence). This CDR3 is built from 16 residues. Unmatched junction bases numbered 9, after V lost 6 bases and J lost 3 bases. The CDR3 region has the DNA TGTGCCAGCAGCCCGGGGACAGGGGGTTGGGACACTGAAGCTTTCTTT. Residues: CASSPGTGGWDTEAFF.

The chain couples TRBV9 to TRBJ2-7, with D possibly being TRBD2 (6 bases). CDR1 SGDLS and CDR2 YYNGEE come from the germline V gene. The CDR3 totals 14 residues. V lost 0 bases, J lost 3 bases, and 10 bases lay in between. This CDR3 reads CASSVAAGYYEQYF. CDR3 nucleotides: TGTGCCAGCAGCGTAGCGGCGGGGTACTACGAGCAGTACTTC. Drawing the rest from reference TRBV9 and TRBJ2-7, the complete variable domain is DSGVTQTPKHLITATGQRVTLRCSPRSGDLSVYWYQQSLDQGLQFLIQYYNGEERAKGNILERFSAQQFPDLHSELNLSSLELGDSALYFCASSVAAGYYEQYFGPGTRLTVT.

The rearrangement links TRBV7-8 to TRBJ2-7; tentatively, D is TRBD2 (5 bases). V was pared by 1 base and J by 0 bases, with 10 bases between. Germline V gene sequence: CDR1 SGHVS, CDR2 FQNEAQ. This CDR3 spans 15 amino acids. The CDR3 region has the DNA TGTGCCAGCAGCTTAGGGCGGGTAAGCTCCTACGAGCAGTACTTC. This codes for CASSLGRVSSYEQYF.

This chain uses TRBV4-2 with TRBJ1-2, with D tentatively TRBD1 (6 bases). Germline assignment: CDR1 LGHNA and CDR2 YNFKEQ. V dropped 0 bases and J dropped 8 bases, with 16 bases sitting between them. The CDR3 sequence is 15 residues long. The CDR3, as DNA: TGTGCCAGCAGCCAAGATTATGCCAGGGGCGACGGCTACACCTTC. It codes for CASSQDYARGDGYTF.

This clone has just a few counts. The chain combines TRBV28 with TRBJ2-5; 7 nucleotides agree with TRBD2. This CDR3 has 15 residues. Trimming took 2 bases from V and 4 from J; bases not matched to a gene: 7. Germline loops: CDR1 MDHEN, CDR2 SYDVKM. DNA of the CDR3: TGTGCCAGCAGTTTAGGGGCGGGAGACGTAGAGACCCAGTACTTC. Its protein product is CASSLGAGDVETQYF. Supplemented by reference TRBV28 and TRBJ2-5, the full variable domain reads DVKVTQSSRYLVKRTGEKVFLECVQDMDHENMFWYRQDPGLGLRLIYFSYDVKMKEKGDIPEGYSVSREKKERFSLILESASTNQTSMYLCASSLGAGDVETQYFGPGTRLLVL.

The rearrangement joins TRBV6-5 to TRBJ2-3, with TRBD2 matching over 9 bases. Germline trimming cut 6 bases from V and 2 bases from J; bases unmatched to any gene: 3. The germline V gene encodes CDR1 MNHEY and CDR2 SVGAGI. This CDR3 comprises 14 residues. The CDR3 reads CASSLAGYTDTQYF. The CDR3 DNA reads TGTGCCAGCAGCCTAGCGGGGTACACAGATACGCAGTATTTT.

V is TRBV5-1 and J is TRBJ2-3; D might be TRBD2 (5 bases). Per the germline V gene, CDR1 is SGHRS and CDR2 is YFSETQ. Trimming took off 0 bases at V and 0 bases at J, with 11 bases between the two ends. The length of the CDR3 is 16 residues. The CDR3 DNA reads TGCGCCAGCAGCTTGGCCACTGGCGGGAGCACAGATACGCAGTATTTT. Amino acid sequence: CASSLATGGSTDTQYF.

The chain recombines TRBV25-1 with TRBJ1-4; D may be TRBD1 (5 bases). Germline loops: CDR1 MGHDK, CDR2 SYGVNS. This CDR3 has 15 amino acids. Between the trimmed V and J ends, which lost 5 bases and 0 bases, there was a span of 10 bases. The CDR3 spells CASSWGLATNEKLFF. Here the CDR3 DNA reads TGTGCCAGCAGTTGGGGACTAGCAACTAATGAAAAACTGTTTTTT.

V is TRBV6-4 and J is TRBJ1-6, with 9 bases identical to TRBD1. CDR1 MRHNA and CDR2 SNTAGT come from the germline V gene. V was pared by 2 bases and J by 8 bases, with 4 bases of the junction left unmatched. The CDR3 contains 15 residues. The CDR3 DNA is TGTGCCAGCAGTGACAGGACAGGGGAGCATTCACCCCTCCACTTT. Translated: CASSDRTGEHSPLHF.

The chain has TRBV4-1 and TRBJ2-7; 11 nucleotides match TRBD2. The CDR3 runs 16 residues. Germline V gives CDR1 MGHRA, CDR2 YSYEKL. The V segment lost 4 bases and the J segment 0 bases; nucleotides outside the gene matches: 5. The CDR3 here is CASSPRLAGTSYEQYF. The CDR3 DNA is TGCGCCAGCAGCCCCCGACTAGCGGGGACCTCCTACGAGCAGTACTTC.

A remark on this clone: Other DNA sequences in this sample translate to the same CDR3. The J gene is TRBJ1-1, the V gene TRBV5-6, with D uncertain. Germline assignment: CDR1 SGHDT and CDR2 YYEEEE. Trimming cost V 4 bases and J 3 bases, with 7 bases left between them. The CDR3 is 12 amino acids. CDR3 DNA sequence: TGTGCCAGCAGCCCGGGAGACACTGAAGCTTTCTTT. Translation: CASSPGDTEAFF.